The 25 T cell receptor beta chains below all came from one sample that was sequenced in a study of CD4 T cells in relation to SARS-CoV-2 and coronaviruses. The unexposed donors gave CD4+ T cells in about 2010-2019, prior to COVID-19. CD4+ T cells were isolated from the cells after around 10 days of culture. The method was immunoSEQ multiplex PCR; TCRdb's version includes in-frame clones alone and lacks a portion of them. Among about 17,000 clones listed, around three quarters were seen once. These receptors' antigens are unknown. The material sequenced was CD4+ T cells from PBMCs, cultured in vitro. The origin of the receptors is a human donor in good health.

This clone was seen more than once but under ten times. The rearrangement uses TRBV4-1 and TRBJ1-1; tentatively, D is TRBD1 (6 bases). V lost 2 bases and J lost 1, with 11 bases in between. The CDR3 runs 15 residues. Germline V lookup: CDR1 MGHRA, CDR2 YSYEKL. CDR3 sequence: CASSQLQGWNTEAFF. CDR3 nucleotide sequence: TGCGCCAGCAGCCAATTACAGGGTTGGAACACTGAAGCTTTCTTT.

V and J are TRBV7-9 and TRBJ1-1; D remains ambiguous. This CDR3 region has 14 residues. In germline, CDR1 is SEHNR, CDR2 FQNEAQ (reference sequence). Trimming stripped 4 bases from V and 0 bases from J, with 9 bases between. The CDR3 DNA reads as TGTGCCAGCAGCTCTGGGAGTTTGAACACTGAAGCTTTCTTT. It translates to CASSSGSLNTEAFF.

The chain joins TRBV27 to TRBJ1-1, with D perhaps TRBD1 (5 bases). The V gene lost 6 bases and the J gene lost 2 bases, with 16 bases spanning the gap. CDR1 is MNHEY, CDR2 SMNVEV, per germline (reference sequence). The CDR3 totals 15 residues. The CDR3 loop is CASSTFLQGNTEAFF. DNA for the CDR3: TGTGCCAGCAGCACGTTCTTGCAGGGCAACACTGAAGCTTTCTTT.

The chain recombines TRBV2 with TRBJ1-4, with 9 bases fitting TRBD1. CDR3 length: 15 amino acids. Per the germline V gene, CDR1 is SNHLY and CDR2 is FYNNEI. Germline trimming cut 6 bases from V and 4 bases from J; bases unmatched to any gene: 6. CDR3 DNA: TGTGCCAGCAGCAAAACAGGGGGCGATAATGAAAAACTGTTTTTT. This encodes CASSKTGGDNEKLFF.

In its sample, this clone was seen a few times. This CDR3 reads CASSQGVRQLNEQFF. In DNA form, the CDR3 reads TGTGCCAGCAGCCAAGGGGTCCGACAACTCAATGAGCAGTTCTTC. The chain joins TRBV3-1 (or the pseudogene TRBV3-2) to TRBJ2-1, with no clear D. CDR1 and CDR2 (germline): LGHDT, YNNKEL (reference sequence). The CDR3 has 15 residues. V was pared by 1 base and J by 6 bases, with 13 bases between.

This clone was seen a handful of times. The rearrangement links TRBV19 to TRBJ1-5; maybe TRBD1 (6 bases). From germline, CDR1 is LNHDA and CDR2 SQIVND (reference sequence). This CDR3 region has 15 residues. V lost 6 bases and J 4 bases, leaving 16 bases between the germline ends. CDR3 in amino acids: CASSPGGAENQPQHF. The CDR3 DNA is TGTGCCAGTAGCCCGGGGGGGGCAGAAAATCAGCCCCAGCATTTT.

The chain has TRBV3-1 (or the pseudogene TRBV3-2) and TRBJ2-3, with TRBD2 matching over 12 bases. The CDR3 loop spans 17 amino acids. Germline loops: CDR1 LGHDT, CDR2 YNNKEL (reference sequence). Trimming cost V 1 base and J 8 bases; bases outside gene matches: 10. The chain's CDR3 is CASSQVPLAGGAGTQYF. Here the CDR3 DNA reads TGTGCCAGCAGCCAAGTTCCACTAGCGGGAGGAGCCGGTACGCAGTATTTT.

The chain joins TRBV4-3 to TRBJ1-6; 7 bases line up with TRBD1. Germline lookup yields CDR1 LGHNA and CDR2 YSLEER. The CDR3 spans 16 residues. The V gene end was trimmed by 0 bases and the J gene end by 10 bases; junction bases not matched to a gene: 9. In DNA, the CDR3 is TGCGCCAGCAGCCAAGAGGGAAGGACAGGCTCCTCACCCCTCCACTTT. Its protein is CASSQEGRTGSSPLHF.

The genes are TRBV4-3 and TRBJ2-5, with 10 bases that match TRBD2. J was trimmed by 2 bases and V by 1 base; bases with no gene match: 10. Germline loops: CDR1 LGHNA, CDR2 YSLEER. The CDR3 is 18 amino acids. The DNA for the CDR3 is TGCGCCAGCAGCCAAGGGGCTAGCGGGGGCCATCAGCAAGAGACCCAGTACTTC. Translation: CASSQGASGGHQQETQYF.

Only one count was recorded for this clone. V is TRBV6-5 and J is TRBJ2-1; 8 positions match TRBD2. The ends lost 0 bases at V and 1 base at J; junction bases unmatched: 2. The germline gives CDR1 MNHEY, CDR2 SVGAGI. There are 16 residues in the CDR3. The CDR3 nucleotides read TGTGCCAGCAGTTACTCAAGCGGGAGTTCCTACAATGAGCAGTTCTTC. It yields the protein CASSYSSGSSYNEQFF.

The V gene is TRBV7-2, the J gene TRBJ1-1; 9 nucleotides match TRBD1. The CDR3 loop spans 14 amino acids. In germline, CDR1 is SGHTA, CDR2 FQGNSA. V lost 4 bases, J lost 2 bases, and 2 bases stayed unmatched. The CDR3 DNA reads as TGTGCCAGCAGCTGGGACAGGGATAACACTGAAGCTTTCTTT. Amino acids: CASSWDRDNTEAFF. Combining the CDR3 with reference TRBV7-2 and TRBJ1-1 gives the whole variable domain GAGVSQSPSNKVTEKGKDVELRCDPISGHTALYWYRQSLGQGLEFLIYFQGNSAPDKSGLPSDRFSAERTGGSVSTLTIQRTQQEDSAVYLCASSWDRDNTEAFFGQGTRLTVV.

The sample holds one count of this clone. The J gene is TRBJ1-1, the V gene TRBV6-5, with D perhaps TRBD1 (6 bases). Trimming pared 8 bases from V and 6 bases from J, leaving 16 bases between. The germline V gene has CDR1 MNHEY and CDR2 SVGAGI. The CDR3 is 13 residues long. The CDR3 sequence: CASGLTGTAEAFF. The CDR3 DNA follows: TGTGCCAGCGGCTTAACAGGGACGGCTGAAGCTTTCTTT.

The V call is TRBV7-2, the J call TRBJ1-6, with 9 bases aligning to TRBD1. Trimming removed 5 bases from V and 6 bases from J; junction bases left unmatched: 5. The germline V gene has CDR1 SGHTA and CDR2 FQGNSA. The CDR3 has 15 residues. CDR3 nucleotides: TGTGCCAGCAGCGCCTCGGGACAGGGTAATTCACCCCTCCACTTT. This encodes CASSASGQGNSPLHF.

The chain is built from TRBV11-2 and TRBJ2-1, with 9 positions matching TRBD1. V shed 1 base and J 4 bases; nucleotides not matched to a gene: 2. Looked up from germline, CDR1 is SGHAT and CDR2 is FQNNGV. The CDR3 has 15 amino acids. CDR3 in DNA: TGTGCCAGCAGCTTAGGACAGGGGGTATACAATGAGCAGTTCTTC. It codes for CASSLGQGVYNEQFF.

The genes are TRBV7-9 and TRBJ2-7; weak D call: TRBD2 (6 bases). The germline V gene has CDR1 SEHNR and CDR2 FQNEAQ (reference sequence). This CDR3 region has 14 residues. The V gene lost 6 bases and the J gene lost 1 base, with 13 bases spanning the gap. The CDR3 is CASSTSSSSYEQYF. CDR3 in DNA: TGTGCCAGCAGTACTAGCAGTTCGTCCTACGAGCAGTACTTC.

The rearrangement joins TRBV5-4 to TRBJ2-2; D is unresolved. The CDR3 loop spans 13 amino acids. Germline V gene sequence: CDR1 SGHNT, CDR2 YYREEE (reference sequence). V gave up 4 bases and J gave up 3 bases, with 7 bases separating them. CDR3 sequence (DNA): TGTGCCAGCAGCCGACGGGACACCGGGGAGCTGTTTTTT. It specifies CASSRRDTGELFF.

The chain couples TRBV6-5 to TRBJ1-4; no clear D. There are 12 residues in the CDR3. CDR1 and CDR2 (germline): MNHEY, SVGAGI. Trimming removed 2 bases at V and 7 bases at J, with 5 bases between. The CDR3 region is CASSYAGEKLFF. In nucleotides, the CDR3 is TGTGCCAGCAGTTACGCCGGTGAAAAACTGTTTTTT.

The chain employs TRBV27 and TRBJ2-2, with 12 bases matching TRBD2. This CDR3 has 17 amino acids. V trimming: 2 bases; J trimming: 3 bases; junction bases outside the gene matches: 4. Germline V gives CDR1 MNHEY, CDR2 SMNVEV (reference sequence). CDR3 region: CASSLTLAGGYTGELFF. The CDR3 DNA reads TGTGCCAGCAGTTTAACGCTAGCGGGGGGGTACACCGGGGAGCTGTTTTTT.

The CDR3 here is CASSARQGSTGELFF. DNA of the CDR3: TGTGCCAGTAGTGCAAGACAGGGGTCCACCGGGGAGCTGTTTTTT. The V gene is TRBV19, the J gene TRBJ2-2; 8 nucleotides agree with TRBD1. The CDR3 has 15 amino acids. The germline gives CDR1 LNHDA, CDR2 SQIVND (reference sequence). V was clipped by 5 bases and J by 4 bases; unmatched bases: 6.

The rearrangement links TRBV19 to TRBJ2-2, with D possibly being TRBD1 (5 bases). The CDR3 loop spans 14 amino acids. The germline gives CDR1 LNHDA, CDR2 SQIVND (reference sequence). V lost 4 bases to trimming and J lost 2 bases, with 8 bases between them. CDR3 nucleotides: TGTGCCAGTAGTAGAGACAGAAACACCGGGGAGCTGTTTTTT. Translated: CASSRDRNTGELFF. Looking up the rest from reference TRBV19 and TRBJ2-2 gives the full variable domain: DGGITQSPKYLFRKEGQNVTLSCEQNLNHDAMYWYRQDPGQGLRLIYYSQIVNDFQKGDIAEGYSVSREKKESFPLTVTSAQKNPTAFYLCASSRDRNTGELFFGEGSRLTVL.

This clone was seen more than once but under ten times. V usage is TRBV4-2 and J usage is TRBJ1-5, with D hard to call. Trimming shortened V by 0 bases and J by 10 bases, and 13 bases separated the two germline ends. The germline V gene has CDR1 LGHNA and CDR2 YNFKEQ. The CDR3 is made up of 14 amino acids. Here the CDR3 reads CASSQDYGSSPQHF. Here the CDR3 DNA reads TGTGCCAGCAGCCAAGATTATGGGTCCTCACCCCAGCATTTT.

This sequence joins TRBV7-6 and TRBJ2-7; the D gene is possibly TRBD2 (5 bases). Trimming pared 5 bases from V and 9 bases from J, leaving 23 bases between. Germline V gene sequence: CDR1 SGHVS, CDR2 FNYEAQ. The CDR3 is 15 residues long. The DNA for the CDR3 is TGTGCCAGCAGCCCCCGGGAACCATGGACGAGATTGCAGTACTTC. This translates into CASSPREPWTRLQYF.

Remarks on this clone: Compared with germline, one end of the junction differs, possibly owing to a read error. The V call is TRBV7-7, the J call TRBJ2-5; D may be TRBD2 (6 bases). This CDR3 is 15 amino acids long. Germline V lookup: CDR1 SSHAT, CDR2 FNYEAQ (reference sequence). The CDR3 protein is CASSRRGTAQETQYF. CDR3 coding DNA: TGTGCTAGCAGCCGGAGGGGAACGGCCCAAGAGACCCAGTACTTC. Based on the CDR3 plus reference TRBV7-7 and TRBJ2-5, the full variable domain is GAGVSQSPRYKVTKRGQDVTLRCDPISSHATLYWYQQALGQGPEFLTYFNYEAQPDKSGLPSDRFSAERPEGSISTLTIQRTEQRDSAMYRCASSRRGTAQETQYFGPGTRLLVL.

This chain links TRBV29-1 with TRBJ2-7, with D maybe TRBD2 (5 bases). V was pared by 3 bases and J by 3 bases, with 9 bases between. The length of the CDR3 is 12 residues. CDR1 is SQVTM, CDR2 ANQGSEA, per germline. CDR3 in DNA: TGCAGCGTTGAGACGGGGAGCTACGAGCAGTACTTC. Translating gives CSVETGSYEQYF.

The chain uses TRBV23-1 and TRBJ1-4; 7 nucleotides line up with TRBD1. TRBV23-1 qualifies as an ORF whose function is uncertain. The J segment lost 6 bases and the V segment lost 1 base, leaving 5 bases of the junction unmatched. The CDR3 extends over 15 amino acids. CDR3 in amino acids: CASSQYRGGDEKLFF. CDR3 DNA sequence: TGCGCCAGCAGTCAATACAGGGGAGGGGATGAAAAACTGTTTTTT.